The entry below gives a single T cell receptor (beta chain) sequence along with its context. Data came from immunoSEQ multiplex PCR; TCRdb stores just in-frame clones and leaves some out. The table includes several thousand clones, roughly 87% detected once. The time point denotes: recipient sample about 28 days before transplant, after cytoreduction. CDR3 length: 13 amino acids. Trimming at V came to 5 bases and at J to 5 bases, leaving 3 bases not matched to a gene. Per the germline V gene, CDR1 is SGHTA and CDR2 is FQGTGA. The data originate from a study of T cell clonotyping in hematopoietic cell transplantation.

The clonotype was recovered from an older woman with acute myeloid leukemia. Some clones in this sample may be carry-over from other donors' samples. The sequencing here drew on peripheral blood mononuclear cells, taken before stem cell transplant. The rearrangement uses TRBV7-3 and TRBJ1-5; 7 bases fit TRBD1. CDR3 loop: CASSRDSYQPQHF. The CDR3 bases are TGTGCCAGCAGCCGGGACAGTTATCAGCCCCAGCATTTT.